The rows below give T cell receptor beta chains drawn from one sample of a study of blood T cell repertoires in COVID-19. The table came from immunoSEQ multiplex PCR; TCRdb's copy has only in-frame clones and leaves some out. The repertoire holds about 78,000 clones, with roughly 80% as singletons. Sequencing was done on a sample of peripheral blood. These TCRs come from a human donor in a cohort sampled during active COVID-19. CDR3s include the opening cysteine and the closing phenylalanine or tryptophan. The D gene is left open where the match is weak. Not every row has a clone size; where given, it reads once, few, many or a size class.

CDR3: CASSSRYSNQPQHF; DNA: TGTGCCAGCAGTTCCCGCTATAGCAATCAGCCCCAGCATTTT; D: .; size: .; V: TRBV27; J: TRBJ1-5; length: 14
CDR3: CASSLAGRGTEAFF; DNA: TGTGCCAGCAGCTTGGCGGGGCGGGGCACTGAAGCTTTCTTT; D: .; size: .; V: TRBV5-5; J: TRBJ1-1; length: 14
CDR3: CSARDRESGELFF; DNA: TGCAGCGCCAGGGACAGGGAGAGTGGAGAACTGTTTTTT; D: TRBD1; size: .; V: TRBV29-1; J: TRBJ1-4; length: 13
CDR3: CAWRAGTGAYNEQFF; DNA: TGTGCCTGGAGAGCAGGGACAGGGGCCTACAATGAGCAGTTCTTC; D: TRBD1; size: .; V: TRBV30; J: TRBJ2-1; length: 15
CDR3: CASSLPGIGWEEQYF; DNA: TGTGCCAGCAGCTTACCGGGAATTGGTTGGGAAGAGCAGTACTTC; D: .; size: few; V: TRBV5-6; J: TRBJ2-7; length: 15
CDR3: CAWSGVQGWEQYF; DNA: TGTGCCTGGAGTGGAGTACAGGGGTGGGAGCAGTACTTC; D: TRBD1; size: .; V: TRBV30; J: TRBJ2-7; length: 13
CDR3: CASSPEIGGYEQYF; DNA: TGTGCCAGCAGCCCGGAGATCGGCGGCTACGAGCAGTACTTC; D: .; size: .; V: TRBV9; J: TRBJ2-7; length: 14
CDR3: CASSTLAGGPYNEQFF; DNA: TGTGCCAGCAGCACCTTAGCGGGGGGGCCCTACAATGAGCAGTTCTTC; D: TRBD2; size: .; V: TRBV9; J: TRBJ2-1; length: 16
CDR3: CASSLRSGGNTEAFF; DNA: TGCGCCAGCAGCTTGAGGTCAGGGGGGAACACTGAAGCTTTCTTT; D: TRBD1; size: once; V: TRBV5-1; J: TRBJ1-1; length: 15
CDR3: CASSVTSGGVYEQYF; DNA: TGTGCCAGCAGTGTTACTAGCGGGGGGGTCTACGAGCAGTACTTC; D: TRBD2; size: .; V: TRBV28; J: TRBJ2-7; length: 15
CDR3: CASSLQGGYTF; DNA: TGTGCCAGCAGCTTACAGGGTGGCTACACCTTC; D: .; size: .; V: TRBV13; J: TRBJ1-2; length: 11
CDR3: CASSLVSQGLDTQYF; DNA: TGTGCCAGCAGCTTGGTATCACAGGGCTTAGATACGCAGTATTTT; D: .; size: .; V: TRBV5-8; J: TRBJ2-3; length: 15
CDR3: CASSLSGAAGGYTF; DNA: TGTGCCAGCAGCTTATCCGGGGCAGCGGGGGGCTACACCTTC; D: .; size: .; V: TRBV7-9; J: TRBJ1-2; length: 14
CDR3: CASTLAAQSGGYF; DNA: TGTGCCAGCACTCTCGCCGCCCAAAGCGGGGGGTACTTC; D: TRBD2; size: .; V: TRBV2; J: TRBJ2-7; length: 13
CDR3: CASSIGQGIYEQYF; DNA: TGTGCCAGTAGTATAGGGCAGGGGATCTACGAGCAGTACTTC; D: .; size: few; V: TRBV19; J: TRBJ2-7; length: 14
CDR3: CASSDRGLSYEQYF; DNA: TGTGCCAGTTCGGACAGGGGGCTTTCCTACGAGCAGTACTTC; D: TRBD1; size: .; V: TRBV19; J: TRBJ2-7; length: 14
CDR3: CAWSVPGARETQYF; DNA: TGTGCCTGGAGTGTACCCGGAGCTCGGGAGACCCAGTACTTC; D: .; size: .; V: TRBV30; J: TRBJ2-5; length: 14
CDR3: CASTGVSARQYF; DNA: TGTGCCAGCACGGGGGTATCTGCCCGGCAGTACTTC; D: .; size: .; V: TRBV2; J: TRBJ2-7; length: 12
CDR3: CASSLVRGGTGELFF; DNA: TGCGCCAGCAGCTTGGTGCGGGGGGGCACCGGGGAGCTGTTTTTT; D: TRBD2; size: .; V: TRBV5-1; J: TRBJ2-2; length: 15
CDR3: CASSGVDRGLGEQYF; DNA: TGTGCCAGCTCGGGAGTGGACAGGGGGCTAGGGGAGCAGTACTTC; D: TRBD1; size: once; V: TRBV18; J: TRBJ2-7; length: 15
CDR3: CASSFDLGLHSPLHF; DNA: TGTGCCAGCAGCTTTGATTTGGGCCTCCATTCACCCCTCCACTTT; D: .; size: .; V: TRBV5-5; J: TRBJ1-6; length: 15
CDR3: CAWGTGESFF; DNA: TGTGCCTGGGGGACAGGGGAATCTTTCTTT; D: TRBD1; size: few; V: TRBV30; J: TRBJ1-1; length: 10
CDR3: CASSSGQGGQPQHF; DNA: TGTGCCAGCTCCTCGGGACAGGGAGGACAGCCCCAGCATTTT; D: TRBD1; size: .; V: TRBV2; J: TRBJ1-5; length: 14
CDR3: CASRRGSTEAFF; DNA: TGTGCCAGCCGTCGTGGCAGCACTGAAGCTTTCTTT; D: .; size: once; V: TRBV19; J: TRBJ1-1; length: 12
CDR3: CAWSVLRGGTGDGYTF; DNA: TGTGCCTGGAGTGTACTCCGGGGGGGGACAGGGGATGGCTACACCTTC; D: TRBD1; size: few; V: TRBV30; J: TRBJ1-2; length: 16
CDR3: CATSEPGADKNYGYTF; DNA: TGTGCCACCAGTGAGCCAGGGGCGGACAAAAACTATGGCTACACCTTC; D: .; size: .; V: TRBV24-1; J: TRBJ1-2; length: 16
CDR3: CATSRLRNTEAFF; DNA: TGTGCCACCTCCCGCCTGAGGAACACTGAAGCTTTCTTT; D: .; size: .; V: TRBV19; J: TRBJ1-1; length: 13
CDR3: CASSSYYLPPSTDTQYF; DNA: TGTGCCAGCAGCTCCTACTACCTCCCCCCTAGCACAGATACGCAGTATTTT; D: .; size: .; V: TRBV7-2; J: TRBJ2-3; length: 17
CDR3: CSVRTGGKQTQYF; DNA: TGCAGCGTGAGGACAGGGGGCAAACAGACCCAGTACTTC; D: TRBD1; size: .; V: TRBV29-1; J: TRBJ2-5; length: 13
CDR3: CASSQQGNDRSSGNTIYF; DNA: TGCGCCAGCAGCCAACAGGGAAACGACCGTAGCTCTGGAAACACCATATATTTT; D: .; size: .; V: TRBV4-1; J: TRBJ1-3; length: 18
CDR3: CASSYTRVGQETQYF; DNA: TGTGCCAGCAGTTATACACGGGTAGGACAAGAGACCCAGTACTTC; D: .; size: .; V: TRBV2; J: TRBJ2-5; length: 15
CDR3: CASISVNTEAFF; DNA: TGTGCCAGTATCTCTGTAAACACTGAAGCTTTCTTT; D: .; size: .; V: TRBV19; J: TRBJ1-1; length: 12
CDR3: CASSLFPGQRNSPLHF; DNA: TGTGCCAGCAGTTTATTTCCTGGACAGAGAAATTCACCCCTCCACTTT; D: .; size: .; V: TRBV28; J: TRBJ1-6; length: 16
CDR3: CAWSVTGLGYTEAFF; DNA: TGTGCCTGGAGTGTCACGGGGTTGGGGTACACTGAAGCTTTCTTT; D: .; size: .; V: TRBV30; J: TRBJ1-1; length: 15
CDR3: CASSPGQGPYGYTF; DNA: TGTGCCAGCTCACCCGGACAGGGTCCCTATGGCTACACCTTC; D: TRBD1; size: .; V: TRBV18; J: TRBJ1-2; length: 14
CDR3: CASSLWSGSSYNEQFF; DNA: TGTGCCAGCTCACTTTGGAGTGGGAGCTCCTACAATGAGCAGTTCTTC; D: .; size: .; V: TRBV18; J: TRBJ2-1; length: 16
CDR3: CASSLKGYEQFF; DNA: TGTGCCAGCAGTTTAAAGGGGTATGAGCAGTTCTTC; D: .; size: .; V: TRBV27; J: TRBJ2-1; length: 12
CDR3: CASSQVAYTEAFF; DNA: TGCGCCAGCAGCCAAGTAGCCTACACTGAAGCTTTCTTT; D: .; size: .; V: TRBV4-1; J: TRBJ1-1; length: 13
CDR3: CASNRDTLYNEQFF; DNA: TGTGCCAGCAATAGGGACACCCTATACAATGAGCAGTTCTTC; D: .; size: .; V: TRBV6-6; J: TRBJ2-1; length: 14
CDR3: CASSQERGSNYGYTF; DNA: TGTGCCAGCAGCCAAGAAAGGGGATCTAACTATGGCTACACCTTC; D: .; size: .; V: TRBV3-1/TRBV3-2; J: TRBJ1-2; length: 15